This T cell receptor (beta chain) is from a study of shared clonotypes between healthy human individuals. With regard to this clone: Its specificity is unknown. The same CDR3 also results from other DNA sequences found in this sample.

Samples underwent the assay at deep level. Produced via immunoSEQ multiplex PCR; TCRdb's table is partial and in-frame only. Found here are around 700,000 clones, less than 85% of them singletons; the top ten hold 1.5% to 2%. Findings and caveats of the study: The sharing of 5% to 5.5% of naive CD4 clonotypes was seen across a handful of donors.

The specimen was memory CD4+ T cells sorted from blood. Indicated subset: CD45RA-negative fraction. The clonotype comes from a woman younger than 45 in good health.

CDR3 region: CASGSSYEQYF. In DNA, the CDR3 is TGTGCCAGTGGGAGCTCCTACGAGCAGTACTTC. V and J are TRBV28 and TRBJ2-7, with D maybe TRBD2 (5 bases). V was clipped by 9 bases and J by 0 bases, with 6 bases between them. The CDR3 sequence is 11 residues long. Germline V lookup: CDR1 MDHEN, CDR2 SYDVKM.